The clone carrying this TCR beta chain has only one observation. The antigen is undetermined. These data belong to a study of cytomegalovirus exposure and HLA in healthy donors. Overall study context: Clustering assigned about 80% of the roughly 370 genotyped donors to the Caucasian-associated ancestry cluster.

13 Jbeta primers and 60 Vbeta primers were used for the PCR. Assay: immunoSEQ multiplex PCR; the TCRdb copy retains only in-frame clones and omits some. The table has 200,000 or so clones, 70% to 85% seen once. Looked up from germline, CDR1 is MDHEN and CDR2 is SYDVKM. Unmatched junction bases numbered 14, after V lost 8 bases and J lost 8 bases. CDR3 length: 14 residues. Findings and limits, study-wide: Sequencing artifact likely explains a cluster of highly shared sequence variants.

The chain employs TRBV28 and TRBJ1-2; 7 bases map to TRBD1. The TCR comes from a male donor in good health and CMV-seronegative. Source material: PBMCs. CDR3 residues: CASQDRAVFLGYTF. Here the CDR3 DNA reads TGTGCCAGCCAAGACAGGGCTGTTTTTTTGGGCTACACCTTC.